The T cell receptor beta chain under discussion was sequenced for a study of cytomegalovirus exposure and HLA in healthy donors. The CDR3 length is 12 residues. V lost 3 bases and J 8 bases, leaving 10 bases between the germline ends. CDR1 KGHSH and CDR2 LQKENI come from the germline V gene. This table comes from immunoSEQ multiplex PCR, and its TCRdb copy is limited to in-frame clones, with some not included. This table has approximately 300,000 clones, 70% to 90% appearing once. Comment on this clone: Its target is unknown.

Points from the study as a whole: Cytomegalovirus-associated TCR beta chains were listed, numbering some 170.

The rearrangement uses TRBV18 and TRBJ1-2, with D maybe TRBD1 (5 bases). The sample was PBMCs. This clonotype was obtained from a woman under 30 in good health and CMV-seronegative. CDR3 region: CASSPSGKGYTF. As DNA, the CDR3 is TGTGCCAGCTCACCGTCAGGGAAGGGCTACACCTTC.